A selection of T cell receptor beta chains follows, all from one sample in a study of blood T cell repertoires in COVID-19. Repertoires were generated with immunoSEQ multiplex PCR, while TCRdb's copy carries only in-frame clones and drops some. The sample records approximately 100,000 clones, roughly 90% being singletons. The specimen sequenced was peripheral blood. Source of these receptors: a woman in her fifties or sixties with acute or convalescent COVID-19. CDR3s include the opening cysteine and the closing phenylalanine or tryptophan. The D gene is left open where the match is weak. Not every row has a clone size; where given, it reads once, few, many or a size class.

v_call,d_call,clone_size,j_call,cdr3_nt,cdr3_aa
TRBV6-2/TRBV6-3,TRBD1,.,TRBJ1-2,TGTGCCAGCAGTTACTCGACAGGGAATGGCTACACCTTC,CASSYSTGNGYTF
TRBV4-2,TRBD1,.,TRBJ1-1,TGTGCCAGCAGCCAAGGACAGGGGACTGGTGAAGCTTTCTTT,CASSQGQGTGEAFF
TRBV6-4,.,.,TRBJ2-3,TGTGCCAGCAGTGACTCACCTAGCGATACGCAGTATTTT,CASSDSPSDTQYF
TRBV19,TRBD2,.,TRBJ2-1,TGTGCCAGTAGTACGGAAGCGGGAGCAACCAATGAGCAGTTCTTC,CASSTEAGATNEQFF
TRBV7-8,.,.,TRBJ1-1,TGTGCCAGCAGCTCTCGACAGGCGAACACTGAAGCTTTCTTT,CASSSRQANTEAFF
TRBV9,.,.,TRBJ2-3,TGTGCCAGCAGAAGAACAGGGACGGGCACAGATACGCAGTATTTT,CASRRTGTGTDTQYF
TRBV5-5,TRBD1,.,TRBJ1-2,TGTGCCAGCAAGGGGACAGGGGAGAGGTACACCTTC,CASKGTGERYTF
TRBV29-1,TRBD1,.,TRBJ2-7,TGCAGCGTGTTTAACAGGGGGTACGAGCAGTACTTC,CSVFNRGYEQYF
TRBV4-1,TRBD2,.,TRBJ2-3,TGCGCCAGCAGCCAAGAGACTAGCGCCACAGATACGCAGTATTTT,CASSQETSATDTQYF
TRBV2,TRBD1,few,TRBJ2-2,TGTGCCAGCAGAGAGACAGGGGTCACCGGGGAGCTGTTTTTT,CASRETGVTGELFF
TRBV5-1,TRBD1,.,TRBJ1-5,TGCGCCAGCAGCCAGGGACAGGGGGACAATCAGCCCCAGCATTTT,CASSQGQGDNQPQHF
TRBV28,TRBD2,.,TRBJ2-1,TGTGCCAGCAGTGTAGCGGGAGGGCTTGTAAATGAGCAGTTCTTC,CASSVAGGLVNEQFF
TRBV7-2,.,.,TRBJ2-1,TGTGCCAGCAGCCTAGGGGTCGAGCGGGAGCAGTTCTTC,CASSLGVEREQFF
TRBV29-1,.,.,TRBJ1-4,TGCAGCGTTACCCCTAGGAGCCGAAATGAAAAACTGTTTTTT,CSVTPRSRNEKLFF
TRBV28,TRBD1,.,TRBJ1-2,TGTGCCAGCAGTTTGGGGACAGGGGGCGCGGGGAACTATGGCTACACCTTC,CASSLGTGGAGNYGYTF
TRBV6-1,.,.,TRBJ2-1,TGTGCCAGCAGTGATTTCAGGGGCCTCAATGAGCAGTTCTTC,CASSDFRGLNEQFF
TRBV7-9,.,few,TRBJ2-3,TGTGCCAGCAGCTTGTACAGTAGTGCCTCAGATACGCAGTATTTT,CASSLYSSASDTQYF
TRBV30,.,few,TRBJ1-2,TGTGCCTGGAGTGTATCGGAGCCCGTTAATGGCTACACCTTC,CAWSVSEPVNGYTF
TRBV27,.,.,TRBJ2-5,TGTGCCAGCAGTTCAGCCAGCGGGCGGGCCTACCCAGAGACCCAGTACTTC,CASSSASGRAYPETQYF
TRBV19,.,.,TRBJ2-7,TGTGCCAGTAGTAGGCTTACGGGGGAGCAGTACTTC,CASSRLTGEQYF
TRBV18,TRBD1,.,TRBJ1-2,TGTGCCAGCTCACCCCCGGGCAGGGGGTATGGCTACACCTTC,CASSPPGRGYGYTF
TRBV2,.,.,TRBJ1-4,TGTGCCAGTCAGTGGATGGAGGCAACTAATGAAAAACTGTTTTTT,CASQWMEATNEKLFF
TRBV7-3,.,.,TRBJ2-2,TGTGCCAGCAGCTTAACTAGCGCACCGAACACCGGGGAGCTGTTTTTT,CASSLTSAPNTGELFF
TRBV10-3,.,.,TRBJ1-3,TGTGCCACGGAGGGGATCCCTGGAAACACCATATATTTT,CATEGIPGNTIYF
TRBV7-9,.,.,TRBJ1-2,TGTGCCAGCAGCTTGGGAGGGCTGGGCTACACCTTC,CASSLGGLGYTF
TRBV12-3/TRBV12-4,TRBD1,.,TRBJ1-2,TGTGCCAGCAGTTTCAGGGACAGATATGGCTACACCTTC,CASSFRDRYGYTF
TRBV5-1,.,.,TRBJ2-2,TGCGCCAGCCGATTCGGGGAACCCGGGGAGCTGTTTTTT,CASRFGEPGELFF
TRBV4-1,.,.,TRBJ1-1,TGCGCCAGCAGTCGGATTCCAGGGGCCCAGAAGGACACTGAAGCTTTCTTT,CASSRIPGAQKDTEAFF
TRBV19,TRBD1,.,TRBJ2-2,TGTGCCAGTAGTATTTGGGGACAGGGGACCGGGGAGCTGTTTTTT,CASSIWGQGTGELFF
TRBV7-2,.,.,TRBJ2-3,TGTGCCAGCAGCGCACCACTCTCCTATACGCAGTATTTT,CASSAPLSYTQYF
TRBV10-3,TRBD2,.,TRBJ2-1,TGTGCCATCAGTGAGTCGCGGACTAGCGGGAGTAATGAGCAGTTCTTC,CAISESRTSGSNEQFF
TRBV5-4,.,.,TRBJ1-2,TGTGCCAGCAGCTGGGCAGGGGATGGCTACACCTTC,CASSWAGDGYTF
TRBV12-3/TRBV12-4,TRBD1,.,TRBJ2-1,TGTGCCAGCAGAATTCGGGGACAGGAGCAGTTCTTC,CASRIRGQEQFF
TRBV19,.,few,TRBJ1-3,TGTGCCAGTAGTGGGCCCAGGAACCGCCTGAGTGGAAACACCATATATTTT,CASSGPRNRLSGNTIYF
TRBV11-2,TRBD1,.,TRBJ1-2,TGTGCCAGCACCCCGGGACAGGGGCTTTTTGGTTATGGCTACACCTTC,CASTPGQGLFGYGYTF
TRBV6-5,.,few,TRBJ1-1,TGTGCCAGCAGTTTACAGTTGAACACTGAAGCTTTCTTT,CASSLQLNTEAFF